This TCR beta chain came from a study of blood T cell repertoires in COVID-19. Study-level background: Acute and convalescent COVID-19 samples came from the United States, Italy and Spain. T cells, B-cell-depleted T cells, or PBMCs supplied cDNA or gDNA.

Per the original data handling: Scientists estimated how many nucleated cells there were by amplifying reference gene primers. Sequenced by immunoSEQ multiplex PCR; TCRdb stores in-frame clones only, minus some. That table is the source of V, J and clone size, and D and trimming were worked out from the DNA. The sample comprises some 87,000 clones, 85% to 95% of which are singletons, and 6.3% rests with the top ten. V was cut by 3 bases and J by 0 bases, with 11 bases left in between. The CDR3 runs to 16 residues. CDR1 is LGHNT and CDR2 is FRNRAP in the germline V gene. The rearrangement links TRBV12-5 to TRBJ1-4; a weak D match, TRBD1 (6 bases). Sequenced sample: peripheral blood. The receptor's source is a woman aged 55 to 70 with active COVID-19. CDR3 protein: CASGLGGGATNEKLFF. CDR3 bases: TGTGCTAGTGGTTTAGGGGGGGGTGCAACTAATGAAAAACTGTTTTTT.